The clone carrying this TCR beta chain has more than one count but fewer than ten. As yet, its antigen is unknown. These data originate in a study of regulatory T cells in long-lasting Graves disease. Study results and limitations: More public clonotypes were shared by persistent patients (around 3,000) than by new patients (more than 950). Persistent disease preferred TRBV28, TRBJ1-2 and TRBJ2-5.

Relying on iRepertoire HTBI primers and Arm-PCR of CDR3 regions, the team built TCR beta libraries. TCRdb analysed the multiplex PCR reads with MiXCR anew, one entry per CDR3 protein. The sample carries 200,000 to 250,000 distinct CDR3 sequences, roughly 21% recorded once. The length of the CDR3 is 14 residues. V lost 8 bases to trimming and J lost 0 bases, with 10 bases between them. Time point noted: newly diagnosed GD, antithyroid drugs for less than 3 months. Extracted PBMC RNA gave rise to the TCR library. The patients included were those that came from an endocrinology department in Xi'an, China. Each patient gave approximately 9 milliliters of EDTA-anticoagulated peripheral blood.

The starting material was peripheral blood mononuclear cells (PBMCs), obtained at new diagnosis, from a patient treated with antithyroid drugs. The clonotype comes from a female donor with Graves disease. This sequence joins TRBV12-3 or TRBV12-4 and TRBJ1-4; D ambiguous. In DNA form, the CDR3 reads TGTGCCAGCGGACGTTGGGCAACTAATGAAAAACTGTTTTTT. This encodes CASGRWATNEKLFF.